The entry below gives a single TCR beta chain sequence along with its context. Its antigen is unknown. Profiling relied on immunoSEQ multiplex PCR, and the TCRdb table lists in-frame clones only, not all of them. The table lists around 130,000 clones, roughly 92% of them singletons. The sample is drawn from a study of T cell responses to AZD1222 COVID-19 vaccine. About the research overall: Pooled in the analysis were second doses at about 4 or about 12 weeks. The study's findings and limits: Most donors were white British, females outnumbered males, and clonal diversity was possibly underestimated. Researchers took repertoire samples only after the peak T cell response had come.

The material was peripheral blood, obtained on day 0 of AZD1222 vaccination. This receptor was identified in an adult in good health.

The CDR3 protein is CASSPLIGELFF. The CDR3 bases are TGTGCCAGCAGCCCCTTAATCGGGGAGCTGTTTTTT. The chain couples TRBV3-1 (or the pseudogene TRBV3-2) to TRBJ2-2; unclear D gene. CDR1 and CDR2 from the germline V gene are LGHDT and YNNKEL (reference sequence). V was trimmed by 4 bases and J by 7 bases, leaving 7 bases between them. This CDR3 has 12 residues.